This T cell receptor beta chain comes out of a study of T cells in Graves' hyperthyroidism and ophthalmopathy. Study-wide results and caveats: Blood held most thyroid clonotypes expanded above 0.001 frequency.

There are a few counts of this clonotype. Its antigen is unknown. Template material for amplifying TCR beta CDR3 regions consisted of RNA transcripts. The HTBI primer set drove a first-round RT-PCR of the TCR CDR3. In TCRdb, the multiplex PCR reads were re-called with MiXCR into one record per CDR3 protein. The sample has about 340,000 distinct CDR3 sequences; roughly 23% are singletons. Germline V gene data show CDR1 as GTSNPN and CDR2 as SVGIG (reference sequence). CDR3 size: 11 residues. Deletions cut 5 bases from V and 8 bases from J, with 12 bases between. Sequencing was performed on blood. The chain employs TRBV30 and TRBJ1-2; the D is unclear. The source is a woman aged 50 to 65 with Graves' hyperthyroidism. The CDR3 protein is CAWGVLKGYTF. CDR3 DNA: TGTGCCTGGGGGGTCCTAAAGGGCTACACCTTC.